This T cell receptor beta chain stems from a study of CD8+CD57+ T cells in acquired aplastic anemia. Study background: Roughly 3 ug was the average amount of DNA from sorted CD4+ and CD8+ cells. Study-level results: The number of CD8+ CDR3 sequences shared by patients and controls was roughly 31. Patients and healthy controls showed no significant CD8+ Simpson's diversity difference.

CDR3 and TCR beta VDJ profiling relied on genomic DNA as the template. TCRdb fed the reads into MiXCR, producing one record per CDR3 protein. The sample contains 300,000 or so distinct CDR3 sequences, approximately 57% of which appear only once. A note on this clonotype: Its antigen remains unidentified.

The clonotype comes from a human donor with severe aplastic anemia or a healthy control (not recorded which). The sequenced material came from sorted CD4+, CD8+, or CD8+CD57+ T cells (not recorded which) from PBMCs.

The CDR3 loop is CATSRGKGSTYNSPLHF. The CDR3 DNA sequence: TGTGCCACCAGCAGGGGAAAGGGGTCGACCTATAATTCACCCCTCCACTTT. The chain combines TRBV15 with TRBJ1-6; TRBD1 might be the D (5 bases). This CDR3 has 17 residues. Germline V CDR1 and CDR2: LNHNV, YYDKDF (reference sequence). The ends were cut back, 3 bases at V and 2 bases at J, with 14 bases in the middle.